These T cell receptor beta chains were read from a single sample in a study of early T cells in non-severe SARS-CoV-2 infection. One entry per CDR3 protein, called by TCRdb with MiXCR from the 5' RACE reads. Found here are roughly 42,000 distinct CDR3 sequences, less than 15% of them singletons; the top ten hold about a sixth. The specimen was whole blood. Receptors were obtained from an adult who was a healthcare worker with PCR-confirmed SARS-CoV-2 infection or an uninfected control (not recorded which). Both conserved end residues are part of each CDR3. A D gene is named only where the DNA matches it firmly. Clone sizes are given selectively: once, few, many, or a class where the clone is expanded.

CDR3 protein: CASSAGDTGTSLDTQYF
CDR3 DNA: TGTGCCAGCAGCGCCGGAGACACCGGGACTAGCCTAGATACGCAGTATTTT
clone size: few
J gene: TRBJ2-3
V gene: TRBV9
D gene: TRBD2

CDR3 protein: CSARVDMNTEAFF
CDR3 DNA: TGCAGTGCTAGAGTCGACATGAACACTGAAGCTTTCTTT
clone size: few
J gene: TRBJ1-1
V gene: TRBV20-1
D gene: NA

CDR3 protein: CASSRGLSTDTQYF
CDR3 DNA: TGTGCCAGCAGCAGAGGGCTGAGCACAGATACGCAGTATTTT
clone size: NA
J gene: TRBJ2-3
V gene: TRBV5-6
D gene: NA

CDR3 protein: CASSLPTGELFF
CDR3 DNA: TGTGCCAGTAGCCTACCAACCGGGGAGCTGTTTTTT
clone size: few
J gene: TRBJ2-2
V gene: TRBV19
D gene: NA

CDR3 protein: CASTIGEGYEQFF
CDR3 DNA: TGTGCCAGCACCATTGGGGAGGGCTATGAGCAGTTCTTC
clone size: many
J gene: TRBJ2-1
V gene: TRBV12-3/TRBV12-4
D gene: TRBD2

CDR3 protein: CASTSPVERGNQGNSGANVLTF
CDR3 DNA: TGTGCCAGCACCTCCCCCGTCGAGCGGGGGAACCAAGGAAACTCTGGGGCCAACGTCCTGACTTTC
clone size: few
J gene: TRBJ2-6
V gene: TRBV6-2/TRBV6-3
D gene: TRBD2

CDR3 protein: CASSNRLGFTQYF
CDR3 DNA: TGTGCCAGCAGCAACCGACTGGGATTTACGCAGTATTTT
clone size: NA
J gene: TRBJ2-3
V gene: TRBV7-8
D gene: NA

CDR3 protein: CASSFPGEDGYTF
CDR3 DNA: TGTGCCAGCAGCTTTCCAGGGGAAGATGGCTACACCTTC
clone size: many
J gene: TRBJ1-2
V gene: TRBV7-2
D gene: NA

CDR3 protein: CASSPPTGYNQPQHF
CDR3 DNA: TGTGCCAGCTCACCACCGACAGGATACAATCAGCCCCAGCATTTT
clone size: NA
J gene: TRBJ1-5
V gene: TRBV18
D gene: NA

CDR3 protein: CASSPLGQRQGREYF
CDR3 DNA: TGTGCCAGCTCACCTCTCGGCCAGAGACAGGGAAGGGAATATTTT
clone size: many
J gene: TRBJ2-3
V gene: TRBV18
D gene: TRBD1

CDR3 protein: CSAREGTNTEAFF
CDR3 DNA: TGCAGTGCTAGAGAGGGCACGAACACTGAAGCTTTCTTT
clone size: NA
J gene: TRBJ1-1
V gene: TRBV20-1
D gene: NA

CDR3 protein: CSAGTSGQETQYF
CDR3 DNA: TGCAGTGCCGGGACTAGCGGGCAAGAGACCCAGTACTTC
clone size: many
J gene: TRBJ2-5
V gene: TRBV20-1
D gene: TRBD2

CDR3 protein: CASGEGLAGPYEQYF
CDR3 DNA: TGTGCCAGCGGGGAGGGACTAGCGGGACCATACGAGCAGTACTTC
clone size: medium-sized
J gene: TRBJ2-7
V gene: TRBV7-2
D gene: TRBD2